A single T cell receptor (beta chain) is shown here with its context. The data derive from a study of T-cell reconstitution after alpha-beta-depleted transplantation in children. Unique molecular identifiers were incorporated into the prepared TCRbeta library. TCRdb independently ran MiXCR on the PCR reads; one entry per CDR3 protein. The data show 400,000 to 450,000 distinct CDR3 sequences, around two fifths seen once. The CDR3 length is 12 residues. With 8 bases removed from V and 5 bases from J, the gap between germline ends came to 13 bases. Specimen: PBMCs, collected before TCRalphabeta/CD19-depleted stem cell transplant. This chain joins TRBV12-3 or TRBV12-4 and TRBJ2-7; tentatively, D is TRBD2 (6 bases). The TCR was taken from a girl aged 2 to 9 with aplastic anemia, due to receive a stem cell transplant. CDR3 sequence reads: CASSSSVNEQYF. The CDR3 nucleotides read TGTGCCAGCTCCTCTAGCGTCAACGAGCAGTACTTC.